The TCR beta chain described here comes from a study of blood T cell repertoires in COVID-19. Study in general: The study drew acute and convalescent COVID-19 samples from the United States, Italy and Spain. PBMCs, B-cell-depleted T cells, or T cells were the source of the cDNA or gDNA that made up the material.

Germline CDR1 SGHNT, CDR2 YYREEE (reference sequence). This CDR3 region has 14 residues. Trimming left V 3 bases short and J 8 bases short, with 17 bases between. This clone was counted once. Authors' methods: Using reference gene primer amplification, nucleated cell counts were estimated. Only in-frame clones appear in the TCRdb table, and some are missing; sequencing was by immunoSEQ multiplex PCR. V and J calls and clone size are those listed in that table; D and trimming were worked out from the DNA. The table lists under 170,000 clones, 87% of them singletons. This TCR came from a woman aged 55-70 years with active or convalescent COVID-19. The chain couples TRBV5-4 to TRBJ1-2, with a weak D call TRBD1 (5 bases). The sample comprised peripheral blood. This CDR3 reads CASSSRDSGGGYTF. In DNA, the CDR3 is TGTGCCAGCAGCTCACGGGACTCCGGTGGGGGCTACACCTTC.